This passage covers 13 T cell receptor beta chains from one sample sequenced in a study of T cell repertoires in cytomegalovirus infection. TCRdb fed the reads into MiXCR, producing one record per CDR3 protein. The sample consists of approximately 500,000 distinct CDR3 sequences, approximately 15% of them appearing once. The sequencing sample was made of CD8+ T cells from PBMCs. Receptor source: a human donor in good health (CMV status not recorded). Some clones in this sample may be carry-over from other donors' samples.

On this clonotype: Given the absence of the conserved phenylalanine or tryptophan at the CDR3 end, a read error is likely. The chain links TRBV7-3 to TRBJ2-1; tentatively, D is TRBD2 (5 bases). Trimming cost V 4 bases and J 7 bases, with 20 bases left between them. Germline loops: CDR1 SGHTA, CDR2 FQGTGA. The CDR3 sequence is 16 residues long. The CDR3 bases are TGTGCCAGCAGCTCCGGTCCGGTCGAGACGGGGAATGAGCAGTTCTCC. It codes for CASSSGPVETGNEQFS.

There are many counts of this clonotype. The gene calls are TRBV7-9 and TRBJ2-6; 7 nucleotides agree with TRBD1. After removal of 4 bases from V and 4 bases from J, the junction contained 10 bases not matched to a gene. Germline assignment: CDR1 SEHNR and CDR2 FQNEAQ (reference sequence). The CDR3 is 17 amino acids. CDR3 in DNA: TGTGCCAGCAGCTCAAATTCACAGGGGTCCGGGGCCAACGTCCTGACTTTC. This codes for CASSSNSQGSGANVLTF.

This clonotype was picked up many times. V is TRBV7-3 and J is TRBJ2-1, with 8 bases aligning to TRBD2. Looked up from germline, CDR1 is SGHTA and CDR2 is FQGTGA. This CDR3 is 16 amino acids long. The J segment lost 9 bases and the V segment lost 0 bases, leaving 10 bases of the junction unmatched. The CDR3 sequence is CASSLTVGGLGLEQFF. In nucleotides, the CDR3 is TGTGCCAGCAGCTTAACGGTTGGGGGACTAGGCCTTGAGCAGTTCTTC. The whole variable domain, filled in from reference TRBV7-3 and TRBJ2-1, reads GAGVSQTPSNKVTEKGKYVELRCDPISGHTALYWYRQSLGQGPEFLIYFQGTGAADDSGLPNDRFFAVRPEGSVSTLKIQRTERGDSAVYLCASSLTVGGLGLEQFFGPGTRLTVL.

This rearrangement joins TRBV10-2 to TRBJ2-7; D may correspond to TRBD1 or TRBD2 (5 bases each). The germline gives CDR1 WSHSY, CDR2 SAAADI. CDR3 length: 12 amino acids. The V gene lost 1 base and the J gene lost 5 bases, with 6 bases spanning the gap. The CDR3 DNA reads TGCGCCAGCAGTGAGTGGGGGAACGAGCAGTACTTC. This translates into CASSEWGNEQYF.

For this clonotype: A read error may be the cause here, since a much bigger clone is one base away. This sequence joins TRBV19 and TRBJ1-5; no clear D. CDR1 is LNHDA, CDR2 SQIVND, per germline (reference sequence). CDR3 size: 16 residues. The CDR3 nucleotides are TGTGCCAGTACCCCCGGCACACCTTTTAGCAATCAGCCCCGGCATTTT. It yields the protein CASTPGTPFSNQPRHF.

In this sample, this clonotype turned up many times. The chain employs TRBV28 and TRBJ2-3; D may be TRBD2 (6 bases). V was shortened by 4 bases and J by 7 bases, with 15 bases between the two germline ends. Germline V CDR1 and CDR2: MDHEN, SYDVKM. The CDR3 covers 14 residues. The CDR3 DNA is TGTGCCAGCAGTTCGGGACTCAGTATCAATACGCAGTATTTT. Its translation is CASSSGLSINTQYF. The full variable domain, rest sourced from reference TRBV28 and TRBJ2-3, is DVKVTQSSRYLVKRTGEKVFLECVQDMDHENMFWYRQDPGLGLRLIYFSYDVKMKEKGDIPEGYSVSREKKERFSLILESASTNQTSMYLCASSSGLSINTQYFGPGTRLTVL.

This chain links TRBV28 with TRBJ1-6, with D possibly TRBD1 on 6 matching bases. The CDR3 covers 15 residues. Germline CDR1 is MDHEN and CDR2 is SYDVKM. Deletions cut 9 bases from V and 9 bases from J, with 21 bases between. The CDR3 loop is CARSLDRWRSSPLHF. CDR3 nucleotides: TGTGCCAGAAGCTTAGACAGGTGGCGAAGTTCACCCCTCCACTTT.

The chain couples TRBV10-3 to TRBJ2-1; 9 positions agree with TRBD2. The trim removed 0 bases at V and 9 bases at J, leaving 9 bases unmatched. Germline V CDR1 and CDR2: ENHRY, SYGVKD. The CDR3 runs to 16 residues. The CDR3 DNA sequence: TGTGCCATCAGTGAGTCGAACCTAGCGGGATATGGTGAGCAGTTCTTC. It codes for CAISESNLAGYGEQFF.

V and J are TRBV27 and TRBJ1-2; perhaps TRBD1 as D (5 bases). Germline V gene lookup returns CDR1 MNHEY and CDR2 SMNVEV (reference sequence). This CDR3 has 14 amino acids. The ends were cut back, 6 bases at V and 4 bases at J, with 15 bases in the middle. The CDR3, as DNA: TGTGCCAGCAGCCAGACAGCCTTAGGCTATGGCTACACCTTC. Its protein is CASSQTALGYGYTF.

Comment on this clonotype: A clone one base away is much larger, so this may be a read error. The rearrangement uses TRBV7-9 and TRBJ1-4, with a tentative D call TRBD1 (6 bases). This CDR3 region has 14 residues. The V gene's germline CDR1 is SEHNR and CDR2 FQNEAQ (reference sequence). CDR3 loop: CASSSGALNEILFF. In nucleotides, the CDR3 is TGTGCCAGCAGCTCAGGGGCCCTTAATGAAATACTGTTTTTT.

In this sample, this clonotype turned up many times. The V gene is TRBV27, the J gene TRBJ2-7; perhaps TRBD1 as D (5 bases). Germline V gene sequence: CDR1 MNHEY, CDR2 SMNVEV (reference sequence). The CDR3 is made up of 15 amino acids. Deletions cut 0 bases from V and 3 bases from J, with 12 bases between. The CDR3 bases are TGTGCCAGCAGTTTATCAAGGGGAACCCACTACGAGCAGTACTTC. It encodes CASSLSRGTHYEQYF.

This clonotype was seen repeatedly, ten times or more. CDR3: CASSYSTTSGSRTDTQYF. CDR3 DNA sequence: TGTGCCAGCAGTTACTCCACTACTAGCGGGAGCCGCACAGATACGCAGTATTTT. The chain uses TRBV6-2 or TRBV6-3 and TRBJ2-3, with TRBD2 matching over 11 bases. Germline CDR1 and CDR2: MNHEY and SVGEGT. Trimming at V came to 0 bases and at J to 1 base, leaving 6 bases not matched to a gene. This CDR3 has 18 amino acids.

This clonotype occurred a few times. This chain uses TRBV27 with TRBJ2-7; no clear D. Looked up from germline, CDR1 is MNHEY and CDR2 is SMNVEV (reference sequence). V dropped 4 bases and J dropped 6 bases, with 10 bases sitting between them. The CDR3 loop spans 12 amino acids. In nucleotides, the CDR3 is TGTGCCAGCAGTTCTTCCGGGCCCGAGCAGTACTTC. Translated: CASSSSGPEQYF.